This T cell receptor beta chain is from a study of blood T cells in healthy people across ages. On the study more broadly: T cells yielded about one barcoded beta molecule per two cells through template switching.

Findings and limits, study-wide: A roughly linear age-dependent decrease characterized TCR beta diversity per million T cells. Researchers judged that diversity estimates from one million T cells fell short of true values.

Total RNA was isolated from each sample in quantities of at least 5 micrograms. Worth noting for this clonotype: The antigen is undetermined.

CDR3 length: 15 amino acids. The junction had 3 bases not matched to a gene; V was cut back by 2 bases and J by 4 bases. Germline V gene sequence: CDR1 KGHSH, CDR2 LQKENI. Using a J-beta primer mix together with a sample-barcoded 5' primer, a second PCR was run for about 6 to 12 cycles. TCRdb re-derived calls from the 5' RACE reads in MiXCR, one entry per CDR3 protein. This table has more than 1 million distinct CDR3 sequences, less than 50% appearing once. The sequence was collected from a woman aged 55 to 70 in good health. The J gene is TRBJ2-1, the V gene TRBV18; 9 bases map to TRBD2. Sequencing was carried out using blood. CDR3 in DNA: TGTGCCAGCTCACCAAGACTAGCGGTTTACAATGAGCAGTTCTTC. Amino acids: CASSPRLAVYNEQFF. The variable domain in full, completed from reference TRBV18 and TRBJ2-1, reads NAGVMQNPRHLVRRRGQEARLRCSPMKGHSHVYWYRQLPEEGLKFMVYLQKENIIDESGMPKERFSAEFPKEGPSILRIQQVVRGDSAAYFCASSPRLAVYNEQFFGPGTRLTVL.